These T cell receptor beta chains were read from a single sample in a study of blood T cells in healthy people across ages. TCRdb recomputed calls from the 5' RACE reads with MiXCR, one row per CDR3 protein. The top ten hold less than 2.5% of the sample, which has roughly 1,800,000 distinct CDR3 sequences, 40% to 55% seen once. The sample comprised blood. The receptors were sampled from a woman aged 40 to 50 in good health. Each CDR3 is given with its conserved first and last residue. A D gene is named only where the DNA matches it firmly. Not all rows give a size; the values are once, few, many and, for expanded clones, a class.

v_call	j_call	d_call	clone_size	cdr3_nt	cdr3_aa
TRBV20-1	TRBJ2-7	NA	NA	TGCAGTGCTAGCCGGACAGATTCTCCCTACGAGCAGTACTTC	CSASRTDSPYEQYF
TRBV5-1	TRBJ2-7	TRBD1	NA	TGCGCCAGCAAACTCACAGGGGGCGTAGGTTTGGGTGAGCAGTACTTC	CASKLTGGVGLGEQYF
TRBV20-1	TRBJ2-1	TRBD1	NA	TGCAGTGCTCGAGGGGTCGGGACAGGGGGCTTCGATGAGCAGTTCTTC	CSARGVGTGGFDEQFF
TRBV7-2	TRBJ2-7	NA	few	TGTGCCAGCAGCTTAGAGTTGGCAGGGCCTAGTTATACCTACGAGCAGTACTTC	CASSLELAGPSYTYEQYF
TRBV5-1	TRBJ2-3	NA	few	TGCGCCAGCAACCTCGACAGTCACACAGATACGCAGTATTTT	CASNLDSHTDTQYF
TRBV20-1	TRBJ2-7	NA	few	TGCAGTGCTAGTGGGCGGGGCCTATCCTACGAGCAGTACTTC	CSASGRGLSYEQYF
TRBV7-9	TRBJ1-2	NA	few	TGTGCCAGCAGCACCCGAACGGATGGCTACACCTTC	CASSTRTDGYTF
TRBV4-3	TRBJ2-1	NA	once	TGCGCCAGCAGCCAAGACAGGGCTAGTTCCCACAGTGAGCAGTTCTTC	CASSQDRASSHSEQFF
TRBV5-1	TRBJ1-2	NA	NA	TGCGCCAGCAGCTTGGAAGGAGGGGTGAACTATGGCTACACCTTC	CASSLEGGVNYGYTF
TRBV11-2	TRBJ2-7	NA	NA	TGTGCCAGCAGCGTACACAGGGAGGTCTCCTACGAGCAGTACTTC	CASSVHREVSYEQYF
TRBV4-3	TRBJ2-1	NA	NA	TGCGCCAGCAGCCAAGGGTTAGGGGGGGGGCAACAGCGTGAGCAGTTCTTC	CASSQGLGGGQQREQFF
TRBV7-9	TRBJ2-3	NA	NA	TGTGCCAGCAGCTTACTAGGACACCGTATAGAGTCAGATACGCAGTATTTT	CASSLLGHRIESDTQYF
TRBV9	TRBJ1-2	NA	NA	TGTGCCAGCAGCGTAGCTCGAAGCAGTTTAGGTGGCTATGGCTACACCTTC	CASSVARSSLGGYGYTF
TRBV6-2/TRBV6-3	TRBJ2-1	NA	NA	TGTGCCAGCAGTCCCGGGGCAGGACCCTACAATGAGCAGTTCTTC	CASSPGAGPYNEQFF
TRBV12-3/TRBV12-4	TRBJ2-5	NA	NA	TGTGCCAGCAGTTTGACAACGACAAGACAAGAGACCCAGTACTTC	CASSLTTTRQETQYF
TRBV7-2	TRBJ2-5	TRBD1	NA	TGTGCCAGCAGCCTCTCCCGGGACAGGGGGCAAGAGACCCAGTACTTC	CASSLSRDRGQETQYF
TRBV4-3	TRBJ1-2	NA	few	TGCGCCAGCAGCCTCCTCGGCTATTCTAACTATGGCTACACCTTC	CASSLLGYSNYGYTF
TRBV10-3	TRBJ1-2	NA	few	TGTGCCATCAGTGAGCCCCGACAGTCCTATGGCTACACCTTC	CAISEPRQSYGYTF
TRBV29-1	TRBJ2-1	NA	NA	TGCAGCGTTGTGGGGTATAGCTCCTACAATGAGCAGTTCTTC	CSVVGYSSYNEQFF
TRBV10-3	TRBJ2-1	TRBD2	NA	TGTGCCATCAGCGGTACAACTAGCGGGGGGTGGAATGAGCAGTTCTTC	CAISGTTSGGWNEQFF
TRBV4-3	TRBJ2-1	TRBD2	NA	TGCGCCAGCAGCCAAGATGCGGCTAGCGGGGGTCGGTACAATGAGCAGTTCTTC	CASSQDAASGGRYNEQFF
TRBV5-1	TRBJ1-1	NA	NA	TGCGCCAGCAGCTTGGAATTAGCGGGCACTGAAGCTTTCTTT	CASSLELAGTEAFF
TRBV6-2/TRBV6-3	TRBJ2-6	TRBD1	few	TGTGCCAGCAGCCCCGGACAGGACTCTGGGGCCAACGTCCTGACTTTC	CASSPGQDSGANVLTF
TRBV28	TRBJ2-6	NA	once	TGTGCCAGCAGTTTATACCTAAAGTTGTCCTCTGGGGCCAACGTCCTGACTTTC	CASSLYLKLSSGANVLTF
TRBV4-1	TRBJ2-3	NA	few	TGCGCCAGCAGCGTTCGGGACCCCACAGATACGCAGTATTTT	CASSVRDPTDTQYF
TRBV7-7	TRBJ2-5	TRBD1	NA	TGTGCTAGCAGCCCTTGGACAGGGGAACACCAAGAGACCCAGTACTTC	CASSPWTGEHQETQYF
TRBV20-1	TRBJ2-5	TRBD2	NA	TGCAGTGCTAGAGAGGGGCGGGGGGTCGATGTTCAAGAGACCCAGTACTTC	CSAREGRGVDVQETQYF
TRBV6-5	TRBJ2-4	NA	few	TGTGCCAGCAGTTACGTCGATCCAGGACTAGCCAAAAACATTCAGTACTTC	CASSYVDPGLAKNIQYF
TRBV20-1	TRBJ2-3	NA	NA	TGCAGTGCTAGAGCAGAGGGGGGATCGACAGATACGCAGTATTTT	CSARAEGGSTDTQYF
TRBV20-1	TRBJ2-3	NA	NA	TGCAGTGCTAGAGCGTGGGGGCCCGCAGATACGCAGTATTTT	CSARAWGPADTQYF
TRBV6-6	TRBJ2-7	NA	NA	TGTGCCAGCAGCCATGACAGAGGGTACGAGCAGTACTTC	CASSHDRGYEQYF
TRBV6-2/TRBV6-3	TRBJ1-1	NA	NA	TGTGCCAGCAGTTACAGGGCGGGCTTGGGCACTGAAGCTTTCTTT	CASSYRAGLGTEAFF
TRBV6-5	TRBJ1-5	NA	NA	TGTGCCAGCAGTACCTTCAGGGGCGCGGGCAATCAGCCCCAGCATTTT	CASSTFRGAGNQPQHF
TRBV9	TRBJ2-3	NA	few	TGTGCCAGCAGCGTGGGGTCTCTTGGCACAGATACGCAGTATTTT	CASSVGSLGTDTQYF
TRBV12-3/TRBV12-4	TRBJ1-2	NA	NA	TGTGCCAGCAGTGCCGCGACAGCTAACTATGGCTACACCTTC	CASSAATANYGYTF
TRBV5-1	TRBJ1-1	TRBD1	NA	TGCGCCAGCAGCCAACCCCCCAGGGGGCTGAACACTGAAGCTTTCTTT	CASSQPPRGLNTEAFF
TRBV10-3	TRBJ2-7	NA	NA	TGTGCCATCAGTGAGCGGGGGCGGATATACGAGCAGTACTTC	CAISERGRIYEQYF
TRBV7-6	TRBJ1-2	NA	once	TGTGCCAGCAGTCCTAGGACCACCCGGCTGGGCGGCTACACCTTC	CASSPRTTRLGGYTF
TRBV5-1	TRBJ2-7	TRBD2	few	TGCGCCAGCAGCGCAGGACTAGGCGAGCAGTACTTC	CASSAGLGEQYF
TRBV2	TRBJ2-3	TRBD2	NA	TGTGCCAGCAGTTCCAATCTAGCGGGGGTCGGAGATACGCAGTATTTT	CASSSNLAGVGDTQYF